A selection of T cell receptor beta chains follows, all from one sample in a study of T-cell reconstitution after alpha-beta-depleted transplantation in children. TCRdb ran MiXCR on the PCR reads and lists one entry per CDR3 protein. Of some 200,000 distinct CDR3 sequences in the sample, approximately 9.9% were seen once. The sample was PBMCs from the stem cell graft donor, taken from the stem cell graft. Receptors originate from a human donor who donated a stem cell graft to a child with SCID. The CDR3 runs from the conserved cysteine through the conserved F or W. A D gene is named only where the DNA matches it firmly. For some rows the clone size is stated as once, few or many, or as a class when expanded; others skip it.

many	TRBV7-2	TRBJ2-5	.	CASSLAFGGSQETQYF	TGTGCCAGCAGCTTAGCTTTCGGGGGCAGCCAAGAGACCCAGTACTTC
.	TRBV5-6	TRBJ1-4	.	CASSLARGKSNEKLFF	TGTGCCAGCAGCTTGGCCAGGGGAAAAAGTAATGAAAAACTGTTTTTT
many	TRBV12-3/TRBV12-4	TRBJ2-1	.	CANFPLSLRGRGEQFF	TGTGCCAACTTCCCCCTCTCTCTCCGGGGACGCGGTGAGCAGTTCTTC
.	TRBV5-6	TRBJ2-1	TRBD1	CASSFSDRVVSEQFF	TGTGCTAGCAGCTTTTCAGACAGGGTAGTAAGTGAGCAGTTCTTC
many	TRBV9	TRBJ2-1	TRBD2	CASSVGVFLAGGYNEQFF	TGTGCCAGCAGCGTAGGGGTGTTCCTAGCGGGGGGTTACAATGAGCAGTTCTTC
many	TRBV6-1	TRBJ2-7	.	CASGGTVRYEQYF	TGTGCCAGCGGGGGAACAGTTCGCTACGAGCAGTACTTC
.	TRBV29-1	TRBJ2-2	.	CSASMGGTNTGELFF	TGCAGCGCCAGCATGGGGGGCACGAACACCGGGGAGCTGTTTTTT
many	TRBV20-1	TRBJ2-2	.	CSARSEKYTGELFF	TGCAGTGCTAGGTCCGAAAAATACACCGGGGAGCTGTTTTTT
.	TRBV14	TRBJ1-5	.	CASSLDSDQPQHF	TGTGCCAGCAGCCTCGACAGCGATCAGCCCCAGCATTTT
many	TRBV10-3	TRBJ1-6	.	CAISDWEEEDSPLHF	TGTGCCATCAGTGATTGGGAGGAGGAAGATTCACCCCTCCACTTT
many	TRBV5-1	TRBJ2-3	.	CASRNTPHLTDTQYF	TGCGCCAGTAGAAATACACCGCACTTGACAGATACGCAGTATTTT
few	TRBV7-9	TRBJ2-5	.	CASSSRMGETQYF	TGTGCCAGCAGCTCCAGGATGGGGGAGACCCAGTACTTC
many	TRBV19	TRBJ2-6	TRBD1	CASTRDRAAGANVLTF	TGTGCCAGTACGAGGGACAGGGCGGCTGGGGCCAACGTCCTGACTTTC
few	TRBV12-3/TRBV12-4	TRBJ2-1	.	CASSLAGRSYNEQFF	TGTGCCAGCAGTTTAGCGGGGCGGTCCTACAATGAGCAGTTCTTC
many	TRBV6-5	TRBJ2-5	TRBD1	CASSSQGAGETQYF	TGTGCCAGCAGTTCGCAGGGGGCTGGGGAGACCCAGTACTTC
.	TRBV18	TRBJ2-1	.	CASSPRASPDNEQFF	TGTGCCAGCTCACCAAGGGCATCCCCCGACAATGAGCAGTTCTTC
many	TRBV5-1	TRBJ2-3	.	CASTSSGDTQYF	TGCGCCAGCACCTCATCGGGGGATACGCAGTATTTT
many	TRBV20-1	TRBJ2-7	.	CSAAVKSGLYEQYF	TGCAGTGCTGCCGTAAAATCGGGTCTTTACGAGCAGTACTTC
.	TRBV20-1	TRBJ1-2	.	CSASGQSNYGDTF	TGCAGTGCCTCAGGACAGTCAAACTATGGCGACACCTTC
many	TRBV12-3/TRBV12-4	TRBJ2-2	TRBD1	CASSGTATGELFF	TGTGCCAGCAGCGGGACAGCCACCGGGGAGCTGTTTTTT
many	TRBV5-7	TRBJ2-6	TRBD1	CASSGRDRYSGANVLTF	TGTGCCAGCAGCGGCCGGGACAGGTATTCTGGGGCCAACGTCCTGACTTTC
many	TRBV27	TRBJ2-1	.	CASSQGVLNEQFF	TGTGCCAGCAGTCAGGGAGTTTTAAATGAGCAGTTCTTC